Following are 32 T cell receptor beta chains from one sample sequenced in a study of glioma-infiltrating T cells. TCR alpha and beta CDR3 regions were amplified from RNA using iRepertoire nested multiplex PCR. TCRdb passed the multiplex PCR reads through MiXCR, listing each CDR3 protein once. The sample has more than 95,000 distinct CDR3 sequences, roughly 20% seen once. Specimen: glioma tissue, nonneoplastic brain tissue, or PBMCs (not recorded which). These TCRs come from a human donor with low-grade glioma or glioblastoma, undergoing nonglioma brain surgery, or in good health (not recorded which).

This clonotype has at least ten counts. CDR3 loop: CASSLVRGNNQPQHF. The CDR3 nucleotides read TGTGCCAGCAGCTTAGTACGGGGGAACAATCAGCCCCAGCATTTT. The chain couples TRBV7-2 to TRBJ1-5, with D possibly being TRBD1 (5 bases). Looked up from germline, CDR1 is SGHTA and CDR2 is FQGNSA. There are 15 residues in the CDR3. Trimming pared 1 base from V and 3 bases from J, leaving 10 bases between.

On this clonotype itself: This may be a read error, as it is one base from a much larger clone. The chain employs TRBV4-1 and TRBJ1-3, with no clear D. Germline V gene data show CDR1 as MGHRA and CDR2 as YSYEKL. V gave up 1 base and J gave up 0 bases, with 7 bases separating them. The CDR3 has 15 amino acids. The CDR3 nucleotides are TGCGCCAGCAGCCAAGGCGGATCCTCTGGAAACACCATATATTTT. It translates to CASSQGGSSGNTIYF.

This clonotype has ten or more counts. The chain recombines TRBV20-1 with TRBJ2-1; 10 bases align to TRBD2. The CDR3 has 19 amino acids. Germline CDR1 DFQATT, CDR2 SNEGSKA (reference sequence). With 6 bases clipped from V and 2 bases from J, the junction kept 19 bases outside the gene matches. In DNA form, the CDR3 reads TGCAGTGCGGAGCCCGCCGGGACTAGCGACACTCGCCCCTACAATGAGCAGTTCTTC. Translation gives CSAEPAGTSDTRPYNEQFF.

This clonotype showed up many times. The J gene is TRBJ1-5, the V gene TRBV4-1, with a weak D call TRBD1 (6 bases). The germline V gene encodes CDR1 MGHRA and CDR2 YSYEKL. The length of the CDR3 is 16 residues. V lost 4 bases and J lost 5, with 18 bases in between. CDR3 amino acids: CASSLDTQGGYQPQHF. In nucleotides, the CDR3 is TGCGCCAGCAGCCTTGATACACAGGGAGGGTATCAGCCCCAGCATTTT.

This clonotype was recorded a few times. The chain employs TRBV3-1 and TRBJ2-2; 7 bases are shared with TRBD1. Germline values: CDR1 LGHDT, CDR2 YNNKEL (reference sequence). V shed 8 bases and J 0 bases; nucleotides not matched to a gene: 6. This CDR3 is 15 amino acids long. CDR3 residues: CASAAGTANTGELFF. Written as DNA, the CDR3 is TGTGCCAGCGCGGCCGGGACAGCGAACACCGGGGAGCTGTTTTTT.

This clonotype was seen ten or more times. V usage is TRBV28 and J usage is TRBJ1-1; D is undetermined. The V end was cut by 7 bases, the J end by 1 base, with 10 bases between. CDR3 length equals 13 residues. Germline assignment: CDR1 MDHEN and CDR2 SYDVKM. CDR3 nucleotide sequence: TGTGCCAGCATCCAACACAAGAACACTGAAGCTTTCTTT. Protein: CASIQHKNTEAFF.

V and J are TRBV5-4 and TRBJ2-3; the match to TRBD2 covers 11 bases. CDR1 and CDR2 (germline): SGHNT, YYREEE (reference sequence). With 3 bases clipped from V and 2 bases from J, the junction kept 5 bases outside the gene matches. The CDR3 is made up of 16 amino acids. DNA for the CDR3: TGTGCCAGCAGCTCCGGACTAGCGGGCCCCACAGATACGCAGTATTTT. Protein: CASSSGLAGPTDTQYF.

About this clonotype: This may be a read error: a much more frequent sequence differs by one nucleotide. The chain is built from TRBV2 and TRBJ2-2; possible D gene TRBD2, 6 bases. The CDR3 extends over 15 amino acids. Germline values: CDR1 SNHLY, CDR2 FYNNEI. CDR3 sequence (DNA): TGTGCCAGCATGGAGGGTTTGAGGAACACCGGGGGGCTGTTTTTT. Its protein is CASMEGLRNTGGLFF.

This clonotype was picked up many times. The chain joins TRBV7-2 to TRBJ2-3; 7 bases agree with TRBD1. V dropped 5 bases and J dropped 2; count of bases not matched to a gene: 4. The CDR3 totals 14 residues. From germline, CDR1 is SGHTA and CDR2 FQGNSA. CDR3 coding DNA: TGTGCCAGCAGCCTGGGACAGATCACAGATACGCAGTATTTT. This translates into CASSLGQITDTQYF.

This clonotype was observed a handful of times. The chain recombines TRBV4-2 with TRBJ2-1; 9 bases match TRBD2. The CDR3 covers 16 residues. Trimming cost V 4 bases and J 0 bases; bases outside gene matches: 4. Germline loops: CDR1 LGHNA, CDR2 YNFKEQ. The CDR3 loop reads CASSPEAGGSYNEQFF. DNA of the CDR3: TGTGCCAGCAGCCCCGAAGCGGGAGGCTCCTACAATGAGCAGTTCTTC.

This clonotype was counted many times. V and J are TRBV14 and TRBJ1-2; no clear D gene. The length of the CDR3 is 13 residues. Germline V gene data show CDR1 as SGHDN and CDR2 as FVKESK. The ends were cut back, 0 bases at V and 4 bases at J, with 6 bases in the middle. The CDR3 nucleotides are TGTGCCAGCAGCCAAGAGCACACCTATGGCTACACCTTC. Protein: CASSQEHTYGYTF. The complete variable domain, with remaining parts taken from reference TRBV14 and TRBJ1-2, reads EAGVTQFPSHSVIEKGQTVTLRCDPISGHDNLYWYRRVMGKEIKFLLHFVKESKQDESGMPNNRFLAERTGGTYSTLKVQPAELEDSGVYFCASSQEHTYGYTFGSGTRLTVV.

In its sample, this clonotype was seen many times. CDR3 residues: CASSPDAGELFF. CDR3 DNA sequence: TGTGCCAGCAGCCCGGACGCCGGGGAGCTGTTTTTT. V is TRBV7-9 and J is TRBJ2-2; D is unclear. Germline assignment: CDR1 SEHNR and CDR2 FQNEAQ (reference sequence). CDR3 length equals 12 residues. The ends were cut back, 5 bases at V and 6 bases at J, with 7 bases in the middle.

This clonotype appeared many times. The chain carries TRBV4-1 and TRBJ2-7; D is unresolved. This CDR3 is 14 amino acids long. The V gene's germline CDR1 is MGHRA and CDR2 YSYEKL. Trimming removed 4 bases at V and 2 bases at J, with 12 bases between. For the CDR3, the DNA is TGCGCCAGCAGCCGCCAAACCTTCCCCTACGAGCAGTACTTC. Protein product: CASSRQTFPYEQYF.

The sample holds many counts of this clonotype. This chain uses TRBV7-8 with TRBJ2-1, with 7 bases that match TRBD1. The CDR3 has 15 amino acids. With V trimmed by 1 base and J by 5 bases, 5 bases remained unmatched. Germline-derived CDR1 and CDR2 are SGHVS and FQNEAQ. The CDR3 here is CASSLVQGPNNEQFF. CDR3 nucleotides: TGTGCCAGCAGCTTAGTACAGGGGCCGAACAATGAGCAGTTCTTC.

This clonotype was seen repeatedly, ten times or more. This rearrangement joins TRBV6-1 to TRBJ1-1; D is undetermined. Between the trimmed V and J ends, which lost 5 bases and 4 bases, there was a span of 20 bases. Germline V gene lookup returns CDR1 MNHNS and CDR2 SASEGT. The CDR3 sequence is 16 residues long. Written as DNA, the CDR3 is TGTGCCAGCAGTCACCCCTCCTCCCGAGGAGCCACTGAAGCTTTCTTT. Translated, it gives CASSHPSSRGATEAFF.

This clonotype was counted many times. A read error is possible here, since a much larger clone lies one base away. The chain carries TRBV7-2 and TRBJ2-3, with a tentative D call TRBD2 (6 bases). This CDR3 is built from 15 residues. V shed 5 bases and J shed 7 bases, with 19 bases lying between them. The germline V gene has CDR1 SGHTA and CDR2 FQGNSA. The CDR3 coding sequence is TGTGCCAGCAGCCTCATGGGGGGAACCGCCCATACGCAGTATTTT. Protein product: CASSLMGGTAHTQYF. Variable domain in full (rest from reference TRBV7-2 and TRBJ2-3): GAGVSQSPSNKVTEKGKDVELRCDPISGHTALYWYRQSLGQGLEFLIYFQGNSAPDKSGLPSDRFSAERTGGSVSTLTIQRTQQEDSAVYLCASSLMGGTAHTQYFGPGTRLTVL.

V gene TRBV5-1 combines with J gene TRBJ2-3; maybe TRBD2 (6 bases). V dropped 0 bases and J dropped 3 bases, with 17 bases sitting between them. CDR1 SGHRS and CDR2 YFSETQ come from the germline V gene. The CDR3 sequence is 17 residues long. In DNA form, the CDR3 reads TGCGCCAGCAGCTTGGAAATCTCACGGGAGTGGACAGATACGCAGTATTTT. Translation gives CASSLEISREWTDTQYF. The full variable domain, completed using reference TRBV5-1 and TRBJ2-3, is KAGVTQTPRYLIKTRGQQVTLSCSPISGHRSVSWYQQTPGQGLQFLFEYFSETQRNKGNFPGRFSGRQFSNSRSEMNVSTLELGDSALYLCASSLEISREWTDTQYFGPGTRLTVL.

This clonotype was observed a single time. V usage is TRBV9 and J usage is TRBJ2-3; D may be TRBD2 (5 bases). Trimming pared 2 bases from V and 5 bases from J, leaving 12 bases between. This CDR3 spans 14 amino acids. From germline, CDR1 is SGDLS and CDR2 YYNGEE. The CDR3 protein is CASSVSVGLDTQYF. As DNA, the CDR3 is TGTGCCAGCAGCGTCAGCGTAGGACTAGATACGCAGTATTTT.

The V gene is TRBV6-2 or TRBV6-3, the J gene TRBJ2-6; D not certain. V lost 6 bases to trimming and J lost 0 bases, with 12 bases between them. CDR1 is MNHEY and CDR2 is SVGEGT in the germline V gene. CDR3 length: 16 residues. This CDR3 is CASRQNWGSGANVLTF. The CDR3 DNA reads TGTGCCAGCAGACAGAACTGGGGCTCTGGGGCCAACGTCCTGACTTTC.

This chain connects TRBV19 to TRBJ2-1; 7 bases are shared with TRBD2. CDR1 LNHDA and CDR2 SQIVND come from the germline V gene (reference sequence). The V gene end was trimmed by 5 bases and the J gene end by 6 bases; junction bases not matched to a gene: 13. The CDR3 consists of 16 residues. The CDR3 sequence is CASSVDRDYSSNEQFF. Here the CDR3 DNA reads TGTGCCAGTAGTGTTGACCGGGACTACTCCAGCAATGAGCAGTTCTTC.

This clonotype was detected ten times or more. The chain combines TRBV27 with TRBJ2-7; tentatively, D is TRBD1 (6 bases). The V end was cut by 2 bases, the J end by 3 bases, with 11 bases between. CDR3 length: 14 amino acids. The V gene's germline CDR1 is MNHEY and CDR2 SMNVEV (reference sequence). CDR3 nucleotide sequence: TGTGCCAGCAGTTTAGGCGAGGGGGACTACGAGCAGTACTTC. This translates into CASSLGEGDYEQYF.

This clonotype has ten or more counts. This chain uses TRBV7-8 with TRBJ1-1; TRBD1 might be the D (5 bases). CDR3 length equals 15 residues. Trimming shortened V by 5 bases and J by 2 bases, and 15 bases separated the two germline ends. CDR1 SGHVS and CDR2 FQNEAQ come from the germline V gene. CDR3 in DNA: TGTGCCAGCAGCGTATCCGGGACCCGCAACACTGAAGCTTTCTTT. It yields the protein CASSVSGTRNTEAFF.

This clonotype was seen at least ten times. This chain uses TRBV6-2 or TRBV6-3 with TRBJ2-1; 13 bases line up with TRBD2. The CDR3 is 16 residues long. Trimming cost V 2 bases and J 5 bases; bases outside gene matches: 3. Germline V gene data show CDR1 as MNHEY and CDR2 as SVGEGT. CDR3 loop: CASSYALAGGDNEQFF. The CDR3 coding sequence is TGTGCCAGCAGTTACGCACTAGCGGGAGGGGACAATGAGCAGTTCTTC.

This clonotype was seen repeatedly, ten times or more. J is TRBJ2-5 and V is TRBV20-1; D tentatively reads TRBD1 or TRBD2 (5 bases each). The length of the CDR3 is 12 residues. Germline assignment: CDR1 DFQATT and CDR2 SNEGSKA (reference sequence). Trimming cost V 1 base and J 5 bases, with 8 bases left between them. This CDR3 reads CSARGGDETQYF. The DNA for the CDR3 is TGCAGTGCTAGAGGAGGGGACGAGACCCAGTACTTC.

This clonotype was detected ten times or more. Being one base from a much bigger clone, this may be a read error. The V call is TRBV20-1, the J call TRBJ2-3; the D is unclear. V was shortened by 6 bases and J by 5 bases, with 12 bases between the two germline ends. This CDR3 comprises 12 residues. Germline values: CDR1 DFQATT, CDR2 SNEGSKA (reference sequence). CDR3 coding DNA: TGCAGTGCCCATAGGGTAATAGATACGCAGTATTTT. It is translated as CSAHRVIDTQYF.

This clonotype came up many times. The chain joins TRBV7-2 to TRBJ2-7; D gene ambiguous. The CDR3 contains 15 residues. Germline values: CDR1 SGHTA, CDR2 FQGNSA. The ends were cut back, 1 base at V and 2 bases at J, with 12 bases in the middle. The CDR3 is CASSLDNQRTYEQYF. CDR3 in DNA: TGTGCCAGCAGCTTAGATAACCAGAGAACCTACGAGCAGTACTTC.

As concerns this clonotype: A much larger clone lies a single base off, so this may be a read error. The V call is TRBV11-2, the J call TRBJ2-1; D is perhaps TRBD2 (5 bases). V dropped 2 bases and J dropped 7 bases, with 24 bases sitting between them. Germline loops: CDR1 SGHAT, CDR2 FQNNGV. The CDR3 length is 18 residues. CDR3 bases: TGTGCCAGCAGCTTACATCAGGTTGGACTGTTCAAAGGAAATGAGCAGTTCTTC. Translation: CASSLHQVGLFKGNEQFF.

About this clonotype itself: A much larger clone is a single base away; this may be a read error. The V and J genes are TRBV6-7 and TRBJ1-1; a possible D gene is TRBD1 (6 bases). TRBV6-7 has ORF status, its function being uncertain. CDR3 length: 15 residues. The CDR3 bases are TGTACCAGCAGTTTCTGGGACAACATGAACACTGAAGCTTTCTTT. It codes for CTSSFWDNMNTEAFF.

This clonotype was picked up many times. The chain uses TRBV27 and TRBJ2-7; D is possibly TRBD2 (6 bases). CDR3 size: 15 residues. Between the trimmed V and J ends, which lost 2 bases and 0 bases, there was a span of 11 bases. Germline V gene sequence: CDR1 MNHEY, CDR2 SMNVEV (reference sequence). The CDR3 spells CASSLRGYSSYEQYF. The CDR3 coding sequence is TGTGCCAGCAGTTTACGGGGGTATAGCTCCTACGAGCAGTACTTC.

This clonotype was recorded at least ten times. The genes are TRBV6-4 and TRBJ2-2; 9 bases are shared with TRBD2. This CDR3 contains 16 residues. The trim removed 5 bases at V and 1 base at J, leaving 5 bases unmatched. The germline V gene has CDR1 MRHNA and CDR2 SNTAGT. As DNA, the CDR3 is TGTGCCAGCAGTAGGCTAGCGGGACTGAACACCGGGGAGCTGTTTTTT. Encoded protein: CASSRLAGLNTGELFF.

This clonotype has a count of ten or more. Compared with germline, one end of the junction differs, possibly owing to a read error. V gene TRBV7-7 combines with J gene TRBJ2-3; D possibly uses TRBD1 or TRBD2 (5 bases each). Germline CDR1 SSHAT, CDR2 FNYEAQ (reference sequence). The CDR3 sequence is 13 residues long. Here the CDR3 DNA reads TGTGCTAGCAGCCTGGGCCGGGACGGAGAGCAGTATTTT. As protein: CASSLGRDGEQYF.

In this sample, this clonotype turned up many times. One end of the junction is discordant with germline, which a read error may explain. This rearrangement joins TRBV14 to TRBJ1-1, with no clear D. From germline, CDR1 is SGHDN and CDR2 FVKESK. The CDR3 loop spans 13 amino acids. CDR3 residues: CASSLIGNTEAFF. CDR3 DNA sequence: TGCGCCAGCAGCTTGATTGGGAACACTGAAGCTTTCTTT.